In its sample, the clone carrying this T cell receptor (beta chain) was seen a few times. CDR3 size: 15 residues. Germline V gene sequence: CDR1 SGDLS, CDR2 YYNGEE. The germline V and J ends were trimmed by 0 bases and 0 bases, with 8 bases remaining between them. The sample belongs to a study of blood T cell repertoires in COVID-19. Study-wide background: COVID-19 samples, acute and convalescent, were from the United States, Italy and Spain. Sources were T cells, B-cell-depleted T cells, or PBMCs; the material itself was cDNA or gDNA.

Study members were between about 18 and 89 years old and lived in roughly 24 US regions. Two consecutive negative NP/OP PCR tests, clearance, or resolved symptoms defined Cohort 3 recovery. TCRdb keeps only in-frame clones here, not all; method: immunoSEQ multiplex PCR. The sample has around 150,000 clones; 85% to 90% are singletons. Sequences were obtained from PBMCs or T cells enriched from blood (not recorded which). This sequence originates from a woman aged 45-65 years who had recovered from COVID-19. V usage is TRBV9 and J usage is TRBJ2-3; TRBD1 might be the D (6 bases). The CDR3 nucleotides are TGTGCCAGCAGCGTAGACACAGGGAGCACAGATACGCAGTATTTT. It specifies CASSVDTGSTDTQYF.